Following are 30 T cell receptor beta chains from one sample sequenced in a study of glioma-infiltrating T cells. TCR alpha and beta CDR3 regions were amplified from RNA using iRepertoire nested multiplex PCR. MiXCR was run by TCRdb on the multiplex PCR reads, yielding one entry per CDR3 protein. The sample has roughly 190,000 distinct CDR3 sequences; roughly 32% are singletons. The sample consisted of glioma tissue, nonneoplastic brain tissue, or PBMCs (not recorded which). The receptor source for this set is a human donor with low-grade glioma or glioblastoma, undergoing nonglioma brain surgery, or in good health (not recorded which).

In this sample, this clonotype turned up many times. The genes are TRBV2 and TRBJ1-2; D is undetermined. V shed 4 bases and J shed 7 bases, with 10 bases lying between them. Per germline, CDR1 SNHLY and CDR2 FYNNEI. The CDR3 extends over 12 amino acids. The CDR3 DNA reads TGTGCCAGCAGTGGTCGAGGGTCTGGCTACACCTTC. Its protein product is CASSGRGSGYTF. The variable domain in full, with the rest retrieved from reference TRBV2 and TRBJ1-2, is EPEVTQTPSHQVTQMGQEVILRCVPISNHLYFYWYRQILGQKVEFLVSFYNNEISEKSEIFDDQFSVERPDGSNFTLKIRSTKLEDSAMYFCASSGRGSGYTFGSGTRLTVV.

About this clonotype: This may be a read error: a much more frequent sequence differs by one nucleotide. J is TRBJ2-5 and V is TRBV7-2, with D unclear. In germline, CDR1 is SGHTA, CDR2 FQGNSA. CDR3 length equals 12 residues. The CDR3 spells CASILDGETQYF. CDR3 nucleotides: TGTGCCAGCATCTTAGACGGAGAGACCCAGTACTTC.

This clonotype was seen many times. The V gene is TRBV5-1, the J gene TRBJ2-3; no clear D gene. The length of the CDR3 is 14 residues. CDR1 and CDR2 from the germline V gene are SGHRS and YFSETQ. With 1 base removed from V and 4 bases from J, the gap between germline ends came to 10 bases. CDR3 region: CASSLSRLPDTQYF. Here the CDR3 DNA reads TGCGCCAGCAGCTTGTCCCGACTCCCAGATACGCAGTATTTT.

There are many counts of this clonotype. Written as DNA, the CDR3 is TGTGCCAGCAGCTTGGCCTGGGGGAGCACAGATACGCAGTATTTT. Its protein is CASSLAWGSTDTQYF. V usage is TRBV5-4 and J usage is TRBJ2-3; D could derive from TRBD1 or TRBD2 (5 bases each). Germline V gene lookup returns CDR1 SGHNT and CDR2 YYREEE (reference sequence). CDR3 length: 15 residues. Deletions cut 0 bases from V and 0 bases from J, with 8 bases between.

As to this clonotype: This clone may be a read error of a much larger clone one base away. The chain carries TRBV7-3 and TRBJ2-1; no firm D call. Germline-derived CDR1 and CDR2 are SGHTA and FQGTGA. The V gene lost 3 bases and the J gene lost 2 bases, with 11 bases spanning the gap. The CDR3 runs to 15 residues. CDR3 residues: CASSFLTGPYNEQFF. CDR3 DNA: TGTGCCAGCAGCTTTCTAACGGGCCCCTACAATGAGCAGTTCTTC. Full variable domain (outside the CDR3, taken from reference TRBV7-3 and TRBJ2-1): GAGVSQTPSNKVTEKGKYVELRCDPISGHTALYWYRQSLGQGPEFLIYFQGTGAADDSGLPNDRFFAVRPEGSVSTLKIQRTERGDSAVYLCASSFLTGPYNEQFFGPGTRLTVL.

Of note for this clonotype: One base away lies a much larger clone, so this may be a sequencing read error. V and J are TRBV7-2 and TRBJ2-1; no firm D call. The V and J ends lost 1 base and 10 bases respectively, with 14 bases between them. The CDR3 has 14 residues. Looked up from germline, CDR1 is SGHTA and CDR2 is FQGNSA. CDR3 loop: CASSLERHSSEQFF. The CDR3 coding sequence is TGTGCCAGCAGCTTAGAGAGACATTCGTCCGAGCAGTTCTTC.

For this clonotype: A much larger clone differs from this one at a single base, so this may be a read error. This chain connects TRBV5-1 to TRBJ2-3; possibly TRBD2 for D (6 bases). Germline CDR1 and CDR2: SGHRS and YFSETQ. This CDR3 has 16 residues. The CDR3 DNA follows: TGCGCCAGCAGCGAAATTAGCGGAACTAGCACAGATGCGCAGTATTTT. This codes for CASSEISGTSTDAQYF.

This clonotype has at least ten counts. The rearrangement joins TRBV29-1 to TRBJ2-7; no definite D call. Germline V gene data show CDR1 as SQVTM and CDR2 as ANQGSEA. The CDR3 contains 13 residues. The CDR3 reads CSVSGPSTYEQYF. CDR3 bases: TGCAGTGTATCCGGGCCATCAACCTACGAGCAGTACTTC.

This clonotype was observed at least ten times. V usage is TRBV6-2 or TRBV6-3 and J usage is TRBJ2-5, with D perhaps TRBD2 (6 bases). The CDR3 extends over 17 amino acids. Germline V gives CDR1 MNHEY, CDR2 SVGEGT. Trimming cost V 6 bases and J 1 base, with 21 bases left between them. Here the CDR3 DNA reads TGTGCCAGCAGAGATTTCTGGGACTCCGACGTCCAAGAGACCCAGTACTTC. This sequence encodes CASRDFWDSDVQETQYF.

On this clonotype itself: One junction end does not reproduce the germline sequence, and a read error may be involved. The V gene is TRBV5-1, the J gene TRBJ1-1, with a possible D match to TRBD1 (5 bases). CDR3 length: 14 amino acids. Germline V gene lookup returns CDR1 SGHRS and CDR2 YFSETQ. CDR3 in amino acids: CASSPGPLNTKAFF. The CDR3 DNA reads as TGCGCCAGCAGTCCGGGACCCTTGAACACTAAAGCTTTCTTT. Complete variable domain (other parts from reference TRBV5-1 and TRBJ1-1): KAGVTQTPRYLIKTRGQQVTLSCSPISGHRSVSWYQQTPGQGLQFLFEYFSETQRNKGNFPGRFSGRQFSNSRSEMNVSTLELGDSALYLCASSPGPLNTKAFFGQGTRLTVV.

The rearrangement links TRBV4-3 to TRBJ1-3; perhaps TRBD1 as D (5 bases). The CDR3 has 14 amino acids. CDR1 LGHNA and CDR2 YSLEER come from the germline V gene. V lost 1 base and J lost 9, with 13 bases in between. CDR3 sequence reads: CASSQGGAGSTIYF. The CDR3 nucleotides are TGCGCCAGCAGCCAAGGAGGGGCCGGGAGCACCATATATTTT.

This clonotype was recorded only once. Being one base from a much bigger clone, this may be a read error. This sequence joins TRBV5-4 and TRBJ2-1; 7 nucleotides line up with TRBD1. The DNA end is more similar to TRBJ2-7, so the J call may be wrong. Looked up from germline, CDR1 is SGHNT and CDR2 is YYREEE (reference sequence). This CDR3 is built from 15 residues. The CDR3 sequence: CASSLNSQGYHEQYF. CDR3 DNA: TGTGCCAGCAGCCTTAACTCACAGGGGTACCACGAGCAGTACTTC.

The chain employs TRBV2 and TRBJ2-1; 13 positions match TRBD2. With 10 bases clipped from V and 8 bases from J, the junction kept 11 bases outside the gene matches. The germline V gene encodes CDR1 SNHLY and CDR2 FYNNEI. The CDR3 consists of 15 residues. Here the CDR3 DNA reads TGTGCCACCAAAACGGGGACTAGCGGGGTCGATGAGCAGTTCTTC. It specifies CATKTGTSGVDEQFF.

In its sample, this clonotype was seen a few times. The CDR3 DNA is TGTGCCAGCAGTACCCCGGGACAGGGGATGGGGACCCAGTACTTC. Residues: CASSTPGQGMGTQYF. The rearrangement joins TRBV28 to TRBJ2-5; 10 nucleotides match TRBD1. This CDR3 contains 15 residues. Germline CDR1 MDHEN, CDR2 SYDVKM. With 5 bases clipped from V and 7 bases from J, the junction kept 10 bases outside the gene matches.

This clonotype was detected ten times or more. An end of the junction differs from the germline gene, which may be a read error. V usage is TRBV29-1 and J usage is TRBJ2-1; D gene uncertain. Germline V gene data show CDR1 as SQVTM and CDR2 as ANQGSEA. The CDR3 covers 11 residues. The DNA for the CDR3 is TGCAGCGTTGATTCCTTCAATGAGCAGTTCTTC. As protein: CSVDSFNEQFF.

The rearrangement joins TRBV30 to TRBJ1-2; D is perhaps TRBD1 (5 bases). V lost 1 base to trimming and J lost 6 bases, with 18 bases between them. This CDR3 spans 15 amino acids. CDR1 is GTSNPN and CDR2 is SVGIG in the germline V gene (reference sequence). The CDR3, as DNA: TGTGCCTGGAGTGCTGGGGGTGAGGCCAGCGATGGCTACACCTTC. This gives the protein CAWSAGGEASDGYTF.

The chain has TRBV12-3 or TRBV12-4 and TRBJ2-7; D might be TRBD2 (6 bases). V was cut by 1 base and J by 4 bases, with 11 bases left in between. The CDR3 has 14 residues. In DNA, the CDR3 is TGTGCCAGCAGTTTAGGGCTAGCGTATTACGAGCAGTACTTC. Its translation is CASSLGLAYYEQYF.

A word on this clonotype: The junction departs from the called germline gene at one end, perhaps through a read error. CDR3 region: CASSPHIPYTEAFF. CDR3 in DNA: TGTGCCAGCAGTCCCCATATTCCGTACACCGAAGCTTTCTTT. This chain joins TRBV27 and TRBJ1-1; D is ambiguous. Germline CDR1 reads MNHEY; CDR2 reads SMNVEV (reference sequence). The CDR3 spans 14 residues.

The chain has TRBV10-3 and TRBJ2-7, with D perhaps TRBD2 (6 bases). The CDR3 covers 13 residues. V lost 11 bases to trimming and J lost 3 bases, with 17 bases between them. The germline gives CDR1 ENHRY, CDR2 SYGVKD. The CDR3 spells CALSAGLGYEQYF. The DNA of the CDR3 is TGTGCCTTATCAGCGGGCTTAGGCTACGAGCAGTACTTC.

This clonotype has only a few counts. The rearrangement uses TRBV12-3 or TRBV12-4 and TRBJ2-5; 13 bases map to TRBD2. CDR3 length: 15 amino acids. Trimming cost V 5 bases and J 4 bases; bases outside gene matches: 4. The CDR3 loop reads CASSPGLAGVETQYF. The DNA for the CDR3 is TGTGCCAGCAGTCCAGGACTAGCGGGAGTAGAGACCCAGTACTTC.

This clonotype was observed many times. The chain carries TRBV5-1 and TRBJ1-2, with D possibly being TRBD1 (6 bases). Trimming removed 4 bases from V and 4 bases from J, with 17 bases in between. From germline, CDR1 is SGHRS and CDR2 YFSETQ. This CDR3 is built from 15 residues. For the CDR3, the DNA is TGCGCCAGCAGCCCTAGGGCAGGGGTGACCTATGGCTACACCTTC. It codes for CASSPRAGVTYGYTF.

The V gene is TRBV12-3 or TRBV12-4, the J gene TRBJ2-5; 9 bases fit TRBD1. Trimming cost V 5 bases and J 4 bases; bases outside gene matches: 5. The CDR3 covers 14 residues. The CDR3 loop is CASSPYRGRETQYF. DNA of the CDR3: TGTGCCAGCAGTCCATACAGGGGGCGAGAGACCCAGTACTTC.

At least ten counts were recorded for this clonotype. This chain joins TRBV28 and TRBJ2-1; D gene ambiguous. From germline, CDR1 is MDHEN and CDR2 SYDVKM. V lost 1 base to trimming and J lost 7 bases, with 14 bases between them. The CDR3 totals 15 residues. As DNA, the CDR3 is TGTGCCAGCAGTTTATCCCTGACCGCCGGGAATGAGCAGTTCTTC. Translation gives CASSLSLTAGNEQFF.

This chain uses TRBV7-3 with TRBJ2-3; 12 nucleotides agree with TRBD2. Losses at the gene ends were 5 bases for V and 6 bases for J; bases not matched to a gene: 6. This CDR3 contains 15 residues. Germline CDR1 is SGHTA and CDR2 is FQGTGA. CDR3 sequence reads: CASSLTSGGLDTQYF. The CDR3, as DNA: TGTGCCAGCAGCCTGACTAGCGGGGGATTGGATACGCAGTATTTT.

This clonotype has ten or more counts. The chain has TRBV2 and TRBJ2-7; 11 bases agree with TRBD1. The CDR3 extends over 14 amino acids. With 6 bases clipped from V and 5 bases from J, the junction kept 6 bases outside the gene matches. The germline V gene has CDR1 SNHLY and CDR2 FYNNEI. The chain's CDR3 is CASRRDRGSHEQYF. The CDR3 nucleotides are TGTGCCAGCAGGCGGGACAGGGGGTCCCACGAGCAGTACTTC.

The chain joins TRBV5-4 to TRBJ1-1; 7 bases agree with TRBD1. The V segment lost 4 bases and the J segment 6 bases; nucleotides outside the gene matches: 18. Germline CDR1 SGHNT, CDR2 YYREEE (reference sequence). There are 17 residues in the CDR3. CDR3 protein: CASSRQGGAGIVAEAFF. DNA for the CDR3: TGTGCCAGCAGCAGACAGGGAGGGGCAGGCATCGTCGCTGAAGCTTTCTTT.

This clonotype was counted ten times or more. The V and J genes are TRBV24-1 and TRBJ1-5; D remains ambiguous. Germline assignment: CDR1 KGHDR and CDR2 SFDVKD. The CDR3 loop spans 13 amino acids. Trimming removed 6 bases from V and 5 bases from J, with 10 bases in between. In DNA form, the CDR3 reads TGTGCCACCAGTCTGGACGGAGATCAGCCCCAGCATTTT. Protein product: CATSLDGDQPQHF.

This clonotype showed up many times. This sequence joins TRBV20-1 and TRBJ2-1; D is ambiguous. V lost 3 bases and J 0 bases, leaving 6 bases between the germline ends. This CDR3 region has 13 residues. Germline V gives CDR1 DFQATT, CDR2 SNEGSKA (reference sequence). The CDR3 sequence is CSARSASYNEQFF. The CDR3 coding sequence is TGCAGTGCTAGGTCGGCCTCCTACAATGAGCAGTTCTTC.

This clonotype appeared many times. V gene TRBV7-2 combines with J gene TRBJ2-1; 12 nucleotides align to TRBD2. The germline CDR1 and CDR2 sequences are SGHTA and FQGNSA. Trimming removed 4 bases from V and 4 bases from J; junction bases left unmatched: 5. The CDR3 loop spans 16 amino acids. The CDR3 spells CASSYGLAGIYNEQFF. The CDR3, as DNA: TGTGCCAGCAGCTACGGACTAGCGGGAATATACAATGAGCAGTTCTTC.

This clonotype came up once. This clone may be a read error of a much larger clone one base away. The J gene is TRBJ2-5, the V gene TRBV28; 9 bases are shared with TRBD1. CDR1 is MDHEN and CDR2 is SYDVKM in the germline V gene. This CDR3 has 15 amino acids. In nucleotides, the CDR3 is TGTGCCAGCAGCTCACCTACAGGGGGCGCAGAGACCCAGTGCTTC. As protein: CASSSPTGGAETQCF.